A selection of T cell receptor beta chains follows, all from one sample in a study of blood T cell repertoires in COVID-19. Clones were sequenced by immunoSEQ multiplex PCR, and TCRdb holds only the in-frame ones, with some missing. The sample lists some 96,000 clones, around nine tenths seen once, with 1.5% to 2% in the top ten. The sequenced sample was peripheral blood. These receptors all come from a man between 60 and 70 years old with acute or convalescent COVID-19. Both conserved end residues are part of each CDR3. The D gene is left open where the match is weak. The size field is filled for only some rows; it gives once, few, many or a size class.

cdr3_nt cdr3_aa j_call v_call d_call clone_size
TGTGCCAGCAGCCAAGGGGTTAGCAGGGTCTACAATGAGCAGTTCTTC CASSQGVSRVYNEQFF TRBJ2-1 TRBV14 . .
TGTGCCAGCAGCCAATACGGACAGGGTGAGACTGAAGCTTTCTTT CASSQYGQGETEAFF TRBJ1-1 TRBV14 TRBD1 .
TGTGCCCGGGGGACAGGGAGTAATGAAAAACTGTTTTTT CARGTGSNEKLFF TRBJ1-4 TRBV30 TRBD1 .
TGTGCCAGCAGCCCCTTTGACAGGGGGCCTGACGAGCAGTACTTC CASSPFDRGPDEQYF TRBJ2-7 TRBV3-1/TRBV3-2 TRBD1 .
TGCAGTGCCGGGGACAGCAATGAGCAGTTCTTC CSAGDSNEQFF TRBJ2-1 TRBV20-1 TRBD1 .
TGCGCCAGCAGTAAGGACCTAGCGGTGGAGACCCAGTACTTC CASSKDLAVETQYF TRBJ2-5 TRBV5-1 TRBD2 .
TGTGCCAGCAGCGTAGGCGGGACAGGGCCCTACGAGCAGTACTTC CASSVGGTGPYEQYF TRBJ2-7 TRBV9 TRBD1 .
TGTGCCAGCAAAAGGGGCGCTGGAAACACCATATATTTT CASKRGAGNTIYF TRBJ1-3 TRBV12-3/TRBV12-4 . once
TGTGCCAGCAGCTTACAAACAGGACGGTTTAATCAGCCCCAGCATTTT CASSLQTGRFNQPQHF TRBJ1-5 TRBV5-6 . few
TGCAGTGCTAGTCCTACGGCGCCGGGGATCTCTGGAAACACCATATATTTT CSASPTAPGISGNTIYF TRBJ1-3 TRBV20-1 . once
TGCAGCGTTGAGTCCGGGACTAGGCCTTCTGAGACCCAGTACTTC CSVESGTRPSETQYF TRBJ2-5 TRBV29-1 TRBD2 once
TGTGCCAGTAGTCCCTGGACAGCTACAACTAATGAAAAACTGTTTTTT CASSPWTATTNEKLFF TRBJ1-4 TRBV19 . .
TGTGCCAGCAGCTTAGAGGGGAATTCACCCCTCCACTTT CASSLEGNSPLHF TRBJ1-6 TRBV7-9 . .
TGTGCCATCAGAGACGACAGGGGGGGAACTGAAGCTTTCTTT CAIRDDRGGTEAFF TRBJ1-1 TRBV10-3 TRBD1 .
TGTGCCAGTAGGACGACGGGACAGGGTTTGGTTCAGCCCCAGCATTTT CASRTTGQGLVQPQHF TRBJ1-5 TRBV19 TRBD1 .
TGCAGCGTTGAAGTGGCAGGGCTGCCGGAGACCCAGTACTTC CSVEVAGLPETQYF TRBJ2-5 TRBV29-1 . .
TGCAGCGTTGGGACAGGGGTAAACACCGGGGAGCTGTTTTTT CSVGTGVNTGELFF TRBJ2-2 TRBV29-1 TRBD1 .
TGTGCCAGCAGCCCTAGGGTCTGGGACAGGGGAGAAAAACTGTTTTTT CASSPRVWDRGEKLFF TRBJ1-4 TRBV9 TRBD1 .
TGTGCCAGCAGCCCGTCTAGCGGGGGGATCCACGAGCAGTACTTC CASSPSSGGIHEQYF TRBJ2-7 TRBV11-2 TRBD2 few
TGTGCCATCAGGACAGTTTCGAACACTGAAGCTTTCTTT CAIRTVSNTEAFF TRBJ1-1 TRBV10-3 . .
TGTGCCAGCAGCTTATCGGACAGGTACTATGGCTACACCTTC CASSLSDRYYGYTF TRBJ1-2 TRBV7-2 TRBD1 .
TGTGCCAGCAGCCACACAGGGGGCTCTGGAAACACCATATATTTT CASSHTGGSGNTIYF TRBJ1-3 TRBV9 TRBD1 .
TGTGCCAGCAGTTCCACAGGGGGCTTTCATCAGCCCCAGCATTTT CASSSTGGFHQPQHF TRBJ1-5 TRBV28 TRBD1 .
TGTGCCAGCAGCCTAGTACAGGGGAATGAGCAGTTCTTC CASSLVQGNEQFF TRBJ2-1 TRBV28 TRBD1 .
TGTGCCAGCAGTTTCGAGGGCCGTGGGAGCAATCAGCCCCAGCATTTT CASSFEGRGSNQPQHF TRBJ1-5 TRBV28 . once
TGTGCCTGGACCGGTAATGAAAAACTGTTTTTT CAWTGNEKLFF TRBJ1-4 TRBV30 . .